This T cell receptor beta chain emerged from a study of blood T cell repertoires in COVID-19. Overall study context: Sites in the United States, Italy and Spain provided acute and convalescent COVID-19 samples. The cDNA or gDNA used as material had been derived from T cells, B-cell-depleted T cells, or PBMCs.

In the original analysis: Cell counts per sample came from amplifying reference gene primers. Repertoires were generated with immunoSEQ multiplex PCR, while TCRdb's copy carries only in-frame clones and drops some. For V, J and clone size, that table is used; D and trimming come from the DNA. The repertoire holds about 130,000 clones, more than 60% seen once, with 1.5% to 2% in the top ten. Trimming removed 0 bases from V and 3 bases from J; junction bases left unmatched: 7. Germline V lookup: CDR1 SGHNT, CDR2 YYREEE (reference sequence). The CDR3 covers 16 residues. The chain combines TRBV5-4 with TRBJ2-3, with 7 bases matching TRBD1. The sequenced sample consisted of peripheral blood. This receptor was obtained from a woman between 65 and 79 years old with acute or convalescent COVID-19. CDR3 bases: TGTGCCAGCAGCTTGGCCGGCGCAGGGGGAACAGATACGCAGTATTTT. It yields the protein CASSLAGAGGTDTQYF.